The 2 T cell receptor beta chains below come from one sample, sequenced in a study of CD8+ T cells in alopecia areata. Following extraction, RNA underwent reverse transcription to cDNA, which served as the sequencing template. The assay was immunoSEQ multiplex PCR, and TCRdb's table has in-frame clones only and misses some. This sample has 100,000 to 150,000 clones, with about 57% found just once. The input for sequencing was CD4+ T cells sorted from blood, taken at week 0. The source of these receptors is a human donor with alopecia areata.

This chain links TRBV7-2 with TRBJ1-6; the D gene is possibly TRBD1 (6 bases). V shed 0 bases and J shed 7 bases, with 10 bases lying between them. The CDR3 is made up of 15 amino acids. Germline V gene data show CDR1 as SGHTA and CDR2 as FQGNSA. CDR3 sequence reads: CASSLATGTNSPLHF. The CDR3 DNA reads as TGTGCCAGCAGCTTAGCCACAGGGACGAATTCACCCCTCCACTTT.

The V and J genes are TRBV29-1 and TRBJ2-3; D uncertain. V dropped 5 bases and J dropped 1 base, with 13 bases sitting between them. There are 14 residues in the CDR3. The germline V gene has CDR1 SQVTM and CDR2 ANQGSEA. CDR3 nucleotides: TGCAGCGTTCGGGCACAAGGTCGCACAGATACGCAGTATTTT. Translated, it gives CSVRAQGRTDTQYF.